This T cell receptor (beta chain) was identified in a study of cytomegalovirus exposure and HLA in healthy donors. The overall study: Clustering assigned roughly 81% of the approximately 400 genotyped donors to the Caucasian-associated ancestry cluster. Study-wide findings and caveats: The authors enumerated some 170 TCR beta chains as linked to cytomegalovirus. TCR beta V- and J-gene trimming was later associated with a missense DCLRE1C variant.

On this clone itself: Its target is unknown.

Trimming left V 5 bases short and J 0 bases short, with 8 bases between. Germline values: CDR1 SNHLY, CDR2 FYNNEI. The CDR3 loop spans 15 amino acids. The primer mix had 60 Vbeta and 13 Jbeta primers. Original handling: Among the unique TCR beta chains that a later analysis counted, some 73 million in all, about 11 million were shared. The data were produced by immunoSEQ multiplex PCR, yet TCRdb's version contains in-frame clones alone and is incomplete. The V and J calls and clone size were taken over from that table, and D and trimming were inferred from the DNA. This sample yields about 170,000 clones, of which almost 75% are seen a single time; approximately 5.6% belongs to the top ten.

This chain links TRBV2 with TRBJ1-6; D unclear. Sequencing used PBMCs. The TCR was taken from a woman aged 18 to 35 in good health and CMV-seropositive. The CDR3 here is CASSPRDSYNSPLHF. The CDR3 DNA sequence: TGTGCCAGCAGTCCCCGGGACTCCTATAATTCACCCCTCCACTTT.